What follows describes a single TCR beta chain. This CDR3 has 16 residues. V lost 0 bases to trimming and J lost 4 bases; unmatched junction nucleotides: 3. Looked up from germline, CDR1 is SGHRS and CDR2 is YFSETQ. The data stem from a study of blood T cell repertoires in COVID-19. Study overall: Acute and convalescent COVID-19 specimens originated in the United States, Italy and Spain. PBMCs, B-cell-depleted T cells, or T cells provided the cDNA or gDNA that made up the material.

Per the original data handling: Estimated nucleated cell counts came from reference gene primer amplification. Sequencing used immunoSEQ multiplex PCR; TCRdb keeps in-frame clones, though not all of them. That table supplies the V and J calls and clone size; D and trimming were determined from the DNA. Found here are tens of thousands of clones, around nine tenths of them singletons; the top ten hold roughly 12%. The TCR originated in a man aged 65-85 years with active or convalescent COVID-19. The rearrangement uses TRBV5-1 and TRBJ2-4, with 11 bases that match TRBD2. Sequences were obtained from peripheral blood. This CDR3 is CASSLASSGGKNIQYF. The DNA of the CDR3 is TGCGCCAGCAGCTTGGCCTCTAGCGGGGGGAAAAACATTCAGTACTTC.